Each of the 23 T cell receptor beta chains below was sequenced from the same sample in a study of regulatory T cells in long-lasting Graves disease. TCR beta libraries were built with iRepertoire HTBI primers and Arm-PCR of CDR3 regions. TCRdb passed the multiplex PCR reads through MiXCR, listing each CDR3 protein once. The sample contains roughly 500,000 distinct CDR3 sequences, approximately 15% of which appear only once. Noted time point: newly diagnosed GD, antithyroid drugs for less than 3 months. With RNA extracted from PBMCs as input, the TCR library was made. The sample was also reused in another study, on T cells in Graves' hyperthyroidism and ophthalmopathy.

Sample: peripheral blood mononuclear cells (PBMCs), taken at new diagnosis, from a patient treated with antithyroid drugs. Receptors were obtained from a man in his thirties or forties with Graves disease.

The chain combines TRBV7-9 with TRBJ1-1; D may be TRBD1 (5 bases). Germline assignment: CDR1 SEHNR and CDR2 FQNEAQ (reference sequence). With 4 bases removed from V and 6 bases from J, the gap between germline ends came to 9 bases. This CDR3 has 12 residues. The CDR3 DNA follows: TGTGCCAGCAGCTACGAGGGGTCTGAAGCTTTCTTT. This codes for CASSYEGSEAFF.

This clonotype has ten or more counts. The gene calls are TRBV13 and TRBJ2-1; D perhaps matches TRBD2 (5 bases). The CDR3 has 14 residues. Germline CDR1 PRHDT, CDR2 FYEKMQ (reference sequence). V gave up 2 bases and J gave up 5 bases, with 10 bases separating them. CDR3 amino acids: CASSLPLAHNEQFF. The CDR3, as DNA: TGTGCCAGCAGCTTACCCCTAGCCCACAATGAGCAGTTCTTC.

On this clonotype: Sequence at one end of the junction differs from germline and may be a read error. The V gene is TRBV20-1, the J gene TRBJ1-3, with D perhaps matching TRBD1 (5 bases). In germline, CDR1 is DFQATT, CDR2 SNEGSKA (reference sequence). The CDR3 runs 10 residues. In nucleotides, the CDR3 is TGCGGTGCCCGACAGTACACCATATATTTT. The encoded protein is CGARQYTIYF.

This clonotype was seen ten or more times. The chain uses TRBV10-3 and TRBJ2-7; 7 bases align to TRBD1. CDR1 is ENHRY and CDR2 is SYGVKD in the germline V gene. The ends lost 4 bases at V and 3 bases at J; junction bases unmatched: 6. The CDR3 loop spans 14 amino acids. This CDR3 is CAISAPRDSYEQYF. The CDR3 nucleotides read TGTGCCATCAGTGCGCCCCGGGACAGCTACGAGCAGTACTTC.

This clonotype was recorded many times. The rearrangement uses TRBV7-9 and TRBJ2-1; 8 nucleotides agree with TRBD1. The V segment lost 4 bases and the J segment 7 bases; nucleotides outside the gene matches: 0. CDR1 and CDR2 (germline): SEHNR, FQNEAQ (reference sequence). The CDR3 contains 12 residues. CDR3 sequence (DNA): TGTGCCAGCAGCTGGACAGGGAATGAGCAGTTCTTC. It specifies CASSWTGNEQFF. Supplemented by reference TRBV7-9 and TRBJ2-1, the full variable domain reads DTGVSQNPRHKITKRGQNVTFRCDPISEHNRLYWYRQTLGQGPEFLTYFQNEAQLEKSRLLSDRFSAERPKGSFSTLEIQRTEQGDSAMYLCASSWTGNEQFFGPGTRLTVL.

V usage is TRBV18 and J usage is TRBJ2-5, with D possibly TRBD1 on 5 matching bases. The length of the CDR3 is 15 residues. Germline CDR1 and CDR2: KGHSH and LQKENI. The germline V and J ends were trimmed by 0 bases and 5 bases, with 13 bases remaining between them. The CDR3, as DNA: TGTGCCAGCTCACCACCGGACATATTCTCGGAGACCCAGTACTTC. As protein: CASSPPDIFSETQYF.

This clonotype came up many times. The V call is TRBV24-1, the J call TRBJ1-5; TRBD1 matches at 10 bases. This CDR3 spans 16 amino acids. J was trimmed by 6 bases and V by 3 bases; bases with no gene match: 7. Germline lookup yields CDR1 KGHDR and CDR2 SFDVKD. The DNA of the CDR3 is TGTGCCACCAGTGATGGGGGGACAGGGGCGCGTCAGCCCCAGCATTTT. The encoded protein is CATSDGGTGARQPQHF.

This clonotype was seen at least ten times. This chain connects TRBV28 to TRBJ2-2, with 10 bases lining up with TRBD2. The germline gives CDR1 MDHEN, CDR2 SYDVKM. Trimming took 6 bases from V and 6 from J; bases not matched to a gene: 10. The CDR3 sequence is 16 residues long. CDR3 nucleotides: TGTGCCAGCAGCTTTTTAGCGGGAGGTTCCGCCGGGGAGCTGTTTTTT. Encoded protein: CASSFLAGGSAGELFF.

In nucleotides, the CDR3 is TGTGCCAGCAGCCCGGTGGGGGACGAGCAGTACTTC. It encodes CASSPVGDEQYF. The rearrangement joins TRBV3-1 to TRBJ2-7; the D call may be TRBD1 or TRBD2 (5 bases each). Germline V gene sequence: CDR1 LGHDT, CDR2 YNNKEL (reference sequence). The CDR3 length is 12 residues. V dropped 4 bases and J dropped 5 bases, with 9 bases sitting between them.

This clonotype was seen only a few times. The CDR3 DNA follows: TGCAGCGTCGGACAGGGGGAACCCTACAATGAGCAGTTCTTC. Its translation is CSVGQGEPYNEQFF. This chain uses TRBV29-1 with TRBJ2-1; 10 bases fit TRBD1. Germline CDR1 is SQVTM and CDR2 is ANQGSEA. V lost 6 bases to trimming and J lost 2 bases; unmatched junction nucleotides: 4. The CDR3 loop spans 14 amino acids.

In its sample, this clonotype was seen many times. This sequence joins TRBV24-1 and TRBJ2-1; 14 positions agree with TRBD2. V shed 5 bases and J 1 base; nucleotides not matched to a gene: 6. Germline CDR1 and CDR2: KGHDR and SFDVKD. This CDR3 is built from 18 residues. The CDR3 reads CATSALGTSGGSYNEQFF. Here the CDR3 DNA reads TGTGCCACCAGTGCCCTAGGGACTAGCGGGGGTTCCTACAATGAGCAGTTCTTC.

This clonotype was found many times. The J gene is TRBJ2-2, the V gene TRBV12-3 or TRBV12-4; the D gene is possibly TRBD1 (5 bases). This CDR3 has 12 residues. Trimming cost V 6 bases and J 8 bases, with 10 bases left between them. The DNA of the CDR3 is TGTGCCAGCAGCCCAGGGCTAGGGGAGCTGTTTTTT. It is translated as CASSPGLGELFF.

This clonotype came up many times. The V gene is TRBV2, the J gene TRBJ2-3; TRBD2 aligns across 12 bases. Germline trimming cut 7 bases from V and 6 bases from J; bases unmatched to any gene: 11. The CDR3 loop spans 16 amino acids. CDR1 is SNHLY, CDR2 FYNNEI, per germline. CDR3 residues: CASIPSGRARGDTQYF. CDR3 coding DNA: TGTGCCAGCATACCTAGCGGGAGGGCCCGAGGGGATACGCAGTATTTT.

The chain employs TRBV15 and TRBJ2-3; 7 bases map to TRBD2. Germline loops: CDR1 LNHNV, CDR2 YYDKDF (reference sequence). The CDR3 consists of 15 residues. After removal of 4 bases from V and 1 base from J, the junction contained 5 bases not matched to a gene. CDR3 sequence (DNA): TGTGCCACCAGCACCTTAGCGGGCCGCACAGATACGCAGTATTTT. Translating it yields CATSTLAGRTDTQYF. Based on the CDR3 plus reference TRBV15 and TRBJ2-3, the full variable domain is DAMVIQNPRYQVTQFGKPVTLSCSQTLNHNVMYWYQQKSSQAPKLLFHYYDKDFNNEADTPDNFQSRRPNTSFCFLDIRSPGLGDTAMYLCATSTLAGRTDTQYFGPGTRLTVL.

This chain uses TRBV29-1 with TRBJ1-4, with unresolved D. CDR1 and CDR2 (germline): SQVTM, ANQGSEA. CDR3 size: 12 residues. V was pared by 4 bases and J by 8 bases, with 11 bases between. The CDR3 loop reads CSVALPAEKLFF. In DNA, the CDR3 is TGCAGCGTTGCATTGCCCGCAGAAAAACTGTTTTTT. Full variable domain (rest looked up from reference TRBV29-1 and TRBJ1-4): SAVISQKPSRDICQRGTSLTIQCQVDSQVTMMFWYRQQPGQSLTLIATANQGSEATYESGFVIDKFPISRPNLTFSTLTVSNMSPEDSSIYLCSVALPAEKLFFGSGTQLSVL.

The chain employs TRBV24-1 and TRBJ2-1; 9 bases are a match to TRBD1. Germline V gene data show CDR1 as KGHDR and CDR2 as SFDVKD. The CDR3 runs to 16 residues. The trim removed 4 bases at V and 6 bases at J, leaving 9 bases unmatched. The CDR3 protein is CATSETGTGSSNEQFF. For the CDR3, the DNA is TGTGCCACCAGTGAGACCGGGACAGGGAGCTCCAATGAGCAGTTCTTC.

This clonotype has ten or more counts. V usage is TRBV20-1 and J usage is TRBJ2-7; 11 bases match TRBD1. V was clipped by 2 bases and J by 4 bases; unmatched bases: 4. This CDR3 is built from 14 residues. Germline values: CDR1 DFQATT, CDR2 SNEGSKA (reference sequence). The CDR3 DNA reads as TGCAGTGCTAGATGGACAGGGGGCGGGTACGAGCAGTACTTC. Protein sequence: CSARWTGGGYEQYF.

This clonotype was picked up many times. The chain carries TRBV6-2 or TRBV6-3 and TRBJ1-1; the match to TRBD1 covers 7 bases. The CDR3 extends over 16 amino acids. After removal of 2 bases from V and 4 bases from J, the junction contained 10 bases not matched to a gene. Germline V gene data show CDR1 as MNHEY and CDR2 as SVGEGT. The CDR3 coding sequence is TGTGCCAGCAGTTACACACCTGGACAGGCGGGCACTGAAGCTTTCTTT. Amino acid sequence: CASSYTPGQAGTEAFF.

Many counts were recorded for this clonotype. The chain uses TRBV28 and TRBJ2-2; 12 nucleotides agree with TRBD2. This CDR3 region has 15 residues. Germline CDR1 MDHEN, CDR2 SYDVKM. With V trimmed by 6 bases and J by 7 bases, 6 bases remained unmatched. The chain's CDR3 is CASSLPSGRVGELFF. CDR3 in DNA: TGTGCCAGCAGCCTCCCTAGCGGGAGGGTCGGGGAGCTGTTTTTT. Full variable domain (missing parts from reference TRBV28 and TRBJ2-2): DVKVTQSSRYLVKRTGEKVFLECVQDMDHENMFWYRQDPGLGLRLIYFSYDVKMKEKGDIPEGYSVSREKKERFSLILESASTNQTSMYLCASSLPSGRVGELFFGEGSRLTVL.

This clonotype was counted many times. The rearrangement uses TRBV12-3 or TRBV12-4 and TRBJ2-7; D is unclear. The CDR3 consists of 12 residues. Trimming stripped 4 bases from V and 4 bases from J, with 8 bases between. The CDR3 spells CASSWATYEQYF. CDR3 in DNA: TGTGCCAGCAGTTGGGCTACGTACGAGCAGTACTTC.

This clonotype was picked up a small number of times. This chain joins TRBV12-3 or TRBV12-4 and TRBJ1-2, with D perhaps matching TRBD1 (5 bases). V was clipped by 5 bases and J by 4 bases, with 11 bases between them. The CDR3 contains 13 residues. DNA for the CDR3: TGTGCCAGCAGTCAGGGACTGCGCTATGGCTACACCTTC. It codes for CASSQGLRYGYTF.

This clonotype was recorded many times. V is TRBV29-1 and J is TRBJ2-7; 8 positions agree with TRBD2. The V gene end was trimmed by 3 bases and the J gene end by 0 bases; junction bases not matched to a gene: 4. Germline V CDR1 and CDR2: SQVTM, ANQGSEA. The CDR3 covers 14 residues. This CDR3 reads CSVDSGGRSYEQYF. CDR3 DNA: TGCAGCGTTGATTCGGGAGGGCGCTCCTACGAGCAGTACTTC.

This clonotype showed up just a few times. The rearrangement joins TRBV11-3 to TRBJ2-1; TRBD2 matches 16 bases. Germline V gives CDR1 SGHNT, CDR2 YENEEA. With 0 bases clipped from V and 7 bases from J, the junction kept 12 bases outside the gene matches. The CDR3 contains 20 residues. CDR3 amino acids: CASSLDSGLAGGPEGNEQFF. The CDR3, as DNA: TGTGCCAGCAGCTTAGACTCGGGACTAGCGGGAGGGCCAGAGGGGAATGAGCAGTTCTTC.